This passage covers 6 T cell receptor beta chains from one sample sequenced in a study of T cells in Graves' hyperthyroidism and ophthalmopathy. Amplified regions were TCR beta CDR3 sequences from RNA transcripts. Using the HTBI primer set, a first-round RT-PCR was run on the TCR CDR3. TCRdb re-called the multiplex PCR reads through MiXCR, storing one row per CDR3 protein. The sample holds roughly 420,000 distinct CDR3 sequences, 15% to 18% seen once. Sequenced sample: blood. The receptors derive from a woman younger than 35 with Graves' hyperthyroidism.

In the case of this clonotype: Being one base from a much bigger clone, this may be a read error. V is TRBV27 and J is TRBJ2-7; D gene unclear. CDR1 is MNHEY and CDR2 is SMNVEV in the germline V gene (reference sequence). This CDR3 spans 14 amino acids. Deletions cut 1 base from V and 0 bases from J, with 7 bases between. The CDR3 nucleotides read TGTGCCAGCAGTTTATGGTCGGGCTCCTACGAGCAGTACTTC. As protein: CASSLWSGSYEQYF.

This clonotype appeared many times. The V gene is TRBV27, the J gene TRBJ1-2, with TRBD1 matching over 7 bases. Germline V CDR1 and CDR2: MNHEY, SMNVEV (reference sequence). After removal of 0 bases from V and 0 bases from J, the junction contained 7 bases not matched to a gene. CDR3 length equals 17 residues. The CDR3 protein is CASSLSRQGPTNYGYTF. In DNA, the CDR3 is TGTGCCAGCAGTTTATCCCGACAGGGCCCTACTAACTATGGCTACACCTTC.

V gene TRBV11-2 combines with J gene TRBJ2-1; 14 bases agree with TRBD2. This CDR3 has 21 amino acids. Germline CDR1 SGHAT, CDR2 FQNNGV. The ends lost 4 bases at V and 10 bases at J; junction bases unmatched: 24. DNA of the CDR3: TGTGCCAGCAGCTCCCTACAACTGCAGCAGAAGACTAGCGGGAGGGCCAGGGAGCAGTTCTTC. Translated: CASSSLQLQQKTSGRAREQFF.

This clonotype showed up many times. J is TRBJ2-7 and V is TRBV7-2; weak D call: TRBD2 (5 bases). V dropped 2 bases and J dropped 4 bases, with 15 bases sitting between them. The CDR3 is 15 residues long. Germline-derived CDR1 and CDR2 are SGHTA and FQGNSA. The CDR3 DNA reads as TGTGCCAGCAGCTTAATTGGGAGAGGTTCTTACGAGCAGTACTTC. It is translated as CASSLIGRGSYEQYF.

This clonotype was seen a few times. The chain is built from TRBV6-1 and TRBJ1-2, with no clear D. Germline CDR1 reads MNHNS; CDR2 reads SASEGT. The CDR3 extends over 13 amino acids. V was trimmed by 5 bases and J by 4 bases, leaving 11 bases between them. DNA for the CDR3: TGTGCCAGCAGTTACCGGAAGTTCTATGGCTACACCTTC. Translated, it gives CASSYRKFYGYTF.

CDR3 residues: CASSLLHGQGYGYTF. The CDR3 nucleotides read TGTGCCAGCAGTTTATTGCATGGACAGGGGTACGGCTACACCTTC. The chain carries TRBV28 and TRBJ1-2; TRBD1 agrees at 9 bases. The V gene's germline CDR1 is MDHEN and CDR2 SYDVKM. The CDR3 has 15 residues. Trimming at V came to 1 base and at J to 8 bases, leaving 8 bases not matched to a gene.